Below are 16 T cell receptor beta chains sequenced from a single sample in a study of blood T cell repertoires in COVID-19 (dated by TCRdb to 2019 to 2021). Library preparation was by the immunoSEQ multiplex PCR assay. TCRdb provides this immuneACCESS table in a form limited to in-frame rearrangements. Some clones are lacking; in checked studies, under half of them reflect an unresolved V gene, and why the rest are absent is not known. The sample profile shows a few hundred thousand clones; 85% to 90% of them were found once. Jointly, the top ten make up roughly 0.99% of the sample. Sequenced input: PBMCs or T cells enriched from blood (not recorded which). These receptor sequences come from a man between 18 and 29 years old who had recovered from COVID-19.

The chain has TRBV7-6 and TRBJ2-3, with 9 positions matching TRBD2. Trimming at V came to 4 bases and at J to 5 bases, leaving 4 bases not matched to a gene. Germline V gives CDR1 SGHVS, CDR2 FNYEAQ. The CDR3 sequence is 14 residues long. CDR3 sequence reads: CASSWGLAKDTQYF. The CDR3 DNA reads TGTGCCAGCAGCTGGGGACTAGCAAAAGATACGCAGTATTTT.

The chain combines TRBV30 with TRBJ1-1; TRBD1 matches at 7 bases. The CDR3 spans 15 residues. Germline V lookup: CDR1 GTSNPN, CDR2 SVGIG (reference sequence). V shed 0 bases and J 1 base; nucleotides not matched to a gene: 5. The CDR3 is CAWSVLGTENTEAFF. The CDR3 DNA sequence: TGTGCCTGGAGTGTACTGGGGACAGAGAACACTGAAGCTTTCTTT.

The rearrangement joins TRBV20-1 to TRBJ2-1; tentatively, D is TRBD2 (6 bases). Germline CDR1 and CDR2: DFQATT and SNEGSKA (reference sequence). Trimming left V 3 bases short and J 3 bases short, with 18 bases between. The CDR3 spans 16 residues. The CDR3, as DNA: TGCAGTGCTAGTCCCGCCGCGGGCGGGGACTACAATGAGCAGTTCTTC. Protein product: CSASPAAGGDYNEQFF.

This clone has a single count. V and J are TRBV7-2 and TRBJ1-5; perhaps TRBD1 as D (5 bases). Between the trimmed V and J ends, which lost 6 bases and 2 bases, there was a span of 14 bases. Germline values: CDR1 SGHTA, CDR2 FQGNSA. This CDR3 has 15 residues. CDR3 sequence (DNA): TGTGCCAGCAGTAGGGGATTAAACGGCAATCAGCCCCAGCATTTT. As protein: CASSRGLNGNQPQHF. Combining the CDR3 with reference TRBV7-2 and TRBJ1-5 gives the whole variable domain GAGVSQSPSNKVTEKGKDVELRCDPISGHTALYWYRQSLGQGLEFLIYFQGNSAPDKSGLPSDRFSAERTGGSVSTLTIQRTQQEDSAVYLCASSRGLNGNQPQHFGDGTRLSIL.

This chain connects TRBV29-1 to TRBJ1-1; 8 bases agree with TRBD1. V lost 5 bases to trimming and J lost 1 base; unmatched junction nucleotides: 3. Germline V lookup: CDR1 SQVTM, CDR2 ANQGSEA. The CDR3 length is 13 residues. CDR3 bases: TGCAGCGTTATGGGGACAGGGAACACTGAAGCTTTCTTT. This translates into CSVMGTGNTEAFF.

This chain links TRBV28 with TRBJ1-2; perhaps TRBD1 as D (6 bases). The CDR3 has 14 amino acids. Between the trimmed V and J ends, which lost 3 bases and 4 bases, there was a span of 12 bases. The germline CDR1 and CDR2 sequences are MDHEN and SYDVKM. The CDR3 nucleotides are TGTGCCAGCAGTTTGGCTGGACAGTCCTATGGCTACACCTTC. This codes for CASSLAGQSYGYTF.

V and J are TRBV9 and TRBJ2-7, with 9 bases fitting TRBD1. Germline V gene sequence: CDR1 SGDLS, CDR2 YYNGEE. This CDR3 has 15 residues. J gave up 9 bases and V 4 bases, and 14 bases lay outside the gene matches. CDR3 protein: CASSPQGQGRGGQYF. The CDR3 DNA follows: TGTGCCAGCAGCCCGCAGGGACAGGGTCGAGGCGGGCAGTACTTC.

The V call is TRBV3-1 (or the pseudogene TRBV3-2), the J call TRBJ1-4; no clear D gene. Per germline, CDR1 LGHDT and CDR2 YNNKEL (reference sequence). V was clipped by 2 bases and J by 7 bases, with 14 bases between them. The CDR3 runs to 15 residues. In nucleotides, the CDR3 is TGTGCCAGCAGCCAATCACCTTACCCAGGTGAAAAACTGTTTTTT. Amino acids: CASSQSPYPGEKLFF.

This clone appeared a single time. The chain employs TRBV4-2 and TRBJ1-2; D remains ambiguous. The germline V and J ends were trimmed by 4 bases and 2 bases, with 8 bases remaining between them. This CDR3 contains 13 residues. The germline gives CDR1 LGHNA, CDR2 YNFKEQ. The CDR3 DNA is TGTGCCAGCAGCCCCTCGCAGAACTATGGCTACACCTTC. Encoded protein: CASSPSQNYGYTF.

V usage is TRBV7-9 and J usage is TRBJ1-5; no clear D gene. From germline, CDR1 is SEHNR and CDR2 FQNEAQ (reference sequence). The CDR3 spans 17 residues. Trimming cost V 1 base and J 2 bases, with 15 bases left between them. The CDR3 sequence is CASSLETRGDGNQPQHF. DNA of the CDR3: TGTGCCAGCAGCTTAGAAACCCGGGGAGACGGCAATCAGCCCCAGCATTTT.

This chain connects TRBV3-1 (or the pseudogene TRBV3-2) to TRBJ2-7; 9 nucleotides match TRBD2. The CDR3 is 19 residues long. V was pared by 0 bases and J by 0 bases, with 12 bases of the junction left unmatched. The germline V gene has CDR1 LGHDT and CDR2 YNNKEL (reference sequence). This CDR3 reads CASSQDSGASGILSYEQYF. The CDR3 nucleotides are TGTGCCAGCAGCCAAGATTCGGGGGCTAGCGGGATCCTCTCCTACGAGCAGTACTTC.

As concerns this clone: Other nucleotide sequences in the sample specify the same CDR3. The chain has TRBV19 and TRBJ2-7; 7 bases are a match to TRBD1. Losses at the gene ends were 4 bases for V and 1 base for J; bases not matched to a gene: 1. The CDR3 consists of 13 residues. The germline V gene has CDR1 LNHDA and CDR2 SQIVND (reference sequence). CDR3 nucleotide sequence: TGTGCCAGTAGTAACAGGGGTTCCTACGAGCAGTACTTC. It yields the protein CASSNRGSYEQYF.

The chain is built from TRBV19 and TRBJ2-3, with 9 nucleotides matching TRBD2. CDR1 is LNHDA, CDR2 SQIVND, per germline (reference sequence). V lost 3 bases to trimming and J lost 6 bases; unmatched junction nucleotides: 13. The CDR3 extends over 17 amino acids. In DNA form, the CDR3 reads TGTGCCAGTAGTATCCGGGGTAGCGGGAGTCTCCCCGATACGCAGTATTTT. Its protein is CASSIRGSGSLPDTQYF. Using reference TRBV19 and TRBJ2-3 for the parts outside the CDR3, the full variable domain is DGGITQSPKYLFRKEGQNVTLSCEQNLNHDAMYWYRQDPGQGLRLIYYSQIVNDFQKGDIAEGYSVSREKKESFPLTVTSAQKNPTAFYLCASSIRGSGSLPDTQYFGPGTRLTVL.

The CDR3 sequence is CASSQPRTGPDTQYF. The CDR3 DNA sequence: TGTGCCAGCAGCCAACCCAGGACAGGGCCAGATACGCAGTATTTT. The gene calls are TRBV3-1 (or the pseudogene TRBV3-2) and TRBJ2-3; the match to TRBD1 covers 8 bases. This CDR3 comprises 15 residues. V was pared by 2 bases and J by 4 bases, with 5 bases of the junction left unmatched. Germline V gene data show CDR1 as LGHDT and CDR2 as YNNKEL (reference sequence).

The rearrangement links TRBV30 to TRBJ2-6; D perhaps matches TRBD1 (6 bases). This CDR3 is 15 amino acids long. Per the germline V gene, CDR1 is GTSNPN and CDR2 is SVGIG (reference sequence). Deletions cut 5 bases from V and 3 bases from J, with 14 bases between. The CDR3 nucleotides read TGTGCCTGGTCCGGGACATCGAGTGGGGCCAACGTCCTGACTTTC. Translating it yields CAWSGTSSGANVLTF.

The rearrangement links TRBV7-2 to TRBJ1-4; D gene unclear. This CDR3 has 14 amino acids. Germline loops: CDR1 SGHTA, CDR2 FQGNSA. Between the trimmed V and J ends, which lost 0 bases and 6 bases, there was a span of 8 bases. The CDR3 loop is CASSLALGDEKLFF. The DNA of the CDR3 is TGTGCCAGCAGCTTAGCGCTGGGAGATGAAAAACTGTTTTTT.